This TCR beta chain originates from a study of brain T cells in children with intractable seizures. Points from the study as a whole: Absence of clones before surgery may stem from lower sequencing depth.

On this clone: Its antigen is still unknown.

CDR1 and CDR2 from the germline V gene are LNHDA and SQIVND (reference sequence). CDR3 length: 16 amino acids. The junction had 8 bases not matched to a gene; V was cut back by 3 bases and J by 3 bases. Here immunoSEQ multiplex PCR was the method, and the copy in TCRdb shows in-frame clones only, minus some. The sample lists about 340,000 clones; about 94% were seen once. The time point was: blood from clinic visit 5 months post-surgery; TSC patient then seizure free. Only cases whose brain tissue showed the highest T cell transcript signatures were sequenced. Patients received at least one anti-epileptic drug before surgery.

The sequence came from a boy in the first two years of life with tuberous sclerosis and intractable seizures. Material: peripheral blood, obtained 4 to 6 months after surgery. The chain couples TRBV19 to TRBJ2-3; the match to TRBD2 covers 8 bases. DNA for the CDR3: TGTGCCAGTAGTATGTGGCTAGCGGGCCCTACAGATACGCAGTATTTT. This codes for CASSMWLAGPTDTQYF.